Listed below are T cell receptor beta chains from one sample, sequenced in a study of PD-1 blockade in classical Hodgkin lymphoma. Libraries were prepared by immunoSEQ multiplex PCR; TCRdb keeps only in-frame clonotypes and omits some of them. Here the sample spans approximately 27,000 clones, more than 80% being singletons. What was sequenced was CD4+ T cells from blood. Receptors originate from a human donor with classical Hodgkin lymphoma. Each CDR3 is given without its conserved first and last residue.

j_call v_call cdr3_aa
TRBJ2-7 TRBV29-1 SVGKGRGEQY
TRBJ2-3 TRBV18 ASSSQVYTDTQY
TRBJ2-7 TRBV18 ASSPPGVSYEQY
TRBJ1-2 TRBV7-2 ASSFKGENHGYT
TRBJ2-7 TRBV19 ASSIAAGVTYEQY
TRBJ1-4 TRBV7-9 ASSLGGTGREKLF
TRBJ1-4 TRBV11-2 ASSLAEKLF
TRBJ1-5 TRBV7-9 ASSMDRGDQPQH
TRBJ2-5 TRBV9 ASSPPRQGLEETQY
TRBJ2-1 TRBV19 ASSAVREAHNEQF
TRBJ2-1 TRBV7-2 ASSFEGLKQF
TRBJ2-5 TRBV9 ASSAQGVGTQY
TRBJ2-7 TRBV6-1 ASSESGTSGTISYEQY
TRBJ2-7 TRBV10-3 AISVTGSAREQY
TRBJ2-7 TRBV28 ASSSIGGAGNYEQY
TRBJ2-7 TRBV27 ASGDSGSVIYEQY
TRBJ2-5 TRBV21-1 ASSKGGGRGYETQY
TRBJ2-3 TRBV5-1 ASSLVPNSGTDTQY
TRBJ1-2 TRBV28 ATLTVDYGYT